A selection of T cell receptor beta chains follows, all from one sample in a study of early T cells in non-severe SARS-CoV-2 infection. TCRdb re-derived calls from the 5' RACE reads in MiXCR, one entry per CDR3 protein. The data hold 30,000 to 40,000 distinct CDR3 sequences, with less than 7% observed a single time. The sample was whole blood, taken at baseline. The receptors here all came from an adult who was a healthcare worker with PCR-confirmed SARS-CoV-2 infection or an uninfected control (not recorded which). Each CDR3 is given with its conserved first and last residue. A D gene is named only where the DNA matches it firmly. Clone size is given for some rows only: seen once, a few or many times, or a class if the clone is expanded.

CDR3aa | CDR3nt | v_gene | abundance | d_gene | j_gene
CASSVTGGQETQYF | TGCGCCAGCAGCGTGACAGGAGGCCAAGAGACCCAGTACTTC | TRBV5-1 | many | NA | TRBJ2-5
CASSVATTGIYEQYF | TGTGCCAGCAGCGTAGCGACGACAGGGATATACGAGCAGTACTTC | TRBV9 | few | TRBD1 | TRBJ2-7
CATSETRGGRRGTGELFF | TGTGCCACCAGTGAAACGCGGGGGGGCCGAAGAGGCACCGGGGAGCTGTTTTTT | TRBV24-1 | many | TRBD2 | TRBJ2-2
CASGGAWGGQGTQYF | TGTGCCAGCGGGGGGGCCTGGGGAGGCCAAGGGACCCAGTACTTC | TRBV12-3/TRBV12-4 | many | NA | TRBJ2-5
CASSLLAGGADEQFF | TGTGCCAGCAGCCTCCTAGCGGGAGGGGCCGATGAGCAGTTCTTC | TRBV9 | NA | TRBD2 | TRBJ2-1
CASSYSRALPYEQYF | TGTGCCAGCAGTTACTCGAGGGCGCTCCCCTACGAGCAGTACTTC | TRBV6-5 | few | NA | TRBJ2-7
CASSSLAGFANTGELFF | TGTGCCAGCAGCTCATTAGCGGGGTTCGCGAACACCGGGGAGCTGTTTTTT | TRBV7-3 | many | TRBD2 | TRBJ2-2
CASSPGQGADTQYF | TGTGCCAGCAGCCCCGGACAGGGGGCAGATACGCAGTATTTT | TRBV7-6 | NA | TRBD1 | TRBJ2-3
CASSFRGGEETQYF | TGTGCCAGCAGCTTCAGGGGCGGGGAAGAGACCCAGTACTTC | TRBV7-2 | few | NA | TRBJ2-5
CASSPPSITYEQYF | TGTGCCAGCAGCCCACCTAGCATTACCTACGAGCAGTACTTC | TRBV7-2 | many | NA | TRBJ2-7
CASSLAEHSWGGTEAFF | TGTGCCAGCAGTTTAGCAGAACACTCCTGGGGGGGCACTGAAGCTTTCTTT | TRBV12-3/TRBV12-4 | many | NA | TRBJ1-1
CASSYPGAGGQYF | TGTGCCAGCAGCTACCCGGGAGCGGGGGGGCAGTACTTC | TRBV3-1 | NA | TRBD2 | TRBJ2-7
CASWTGIGVRDTQYF | TGCGCCAGCTGGACCGGGATAGGGGTCCGGGATACGCAGTATTTT | TRBV5-1 | NA | NA | TRBJ2-3
CASSLRQGGSGELFF | TGTGCCAGCAGCCTTCGACAGGGCGGGTCCGGGGAGCTGTTTTTT | TRBV3-1 | many | TRBD1 | TRBJ2-2
CASRIRALEDNEQFF | TGTGCCAGCAGGATCCGGGCCCTCGAGGACAATGAGCAGTTCTTC | TRBV2 | NA | NA | TRBJ2-1
CASSSSGRGPNEQFF | TGTGCCAGCAGCTCAAGCGGGAGAGGTCCCAATGAGCAGTTCTTC | TRBV4-2 | many | TRBD2 | TRBJ2-1
CASSSGTASGNTIYF | TGTGCCAGCAGCTCTGGGACAGCCTCTGGAAACACCATATATTTT | TRBV7-2 | many | TRBD1 | TRBJ1-3
CASSTQGVTNGYTF | TGTGCCAGCAGCACACAGGGCGTTACAAATGGCTACACCTTC | TRBV5-5 | few | NA | TRBJ1-2
CASSLTGVADTQYF | TGCGCCAGCAGCTTGACAGGGGTAGCAGATACGCAGTATTTT | TRBV5-1 | many | TRBD1 | TRBJ2-3
CASSPSLRETQYF | TGTGCCAGCAGCCCTAGCCTGAGAGAGACCCAGTACTTC | TRBV11-2 | NA | NA | TRBJ2-5
CASSARTGDGYTF | TGCGCCAGCAGTGCTAGGACAGGAGATGGCTACACCTTC | TRBV10-1 | NA | TRBD1 | TRBJ1-2
CASSLMGLGTSEEQFF | TGTGCCAGCAGCTTAATGGGACTGGGGACTAGCGAAGAGCAGTTCTTC | TRBV7-2 | NA | TRBD2 | TRBJ2-1